The sequence of this T cell receptor (beta chain) was determined in a study of T cell responses to AZD1222 COVID-19 vaccine (dated by TCRdb to about 2021). In the study overall: A total of under 250 trial participants underwent TCR sequencing, of whom about 200 had received two doses of AZD1222 and 26 had received two doses of the MenACWY control vaccine. Trial participants were enrolled by age into 18-55, 56-69 and 70-plus year subgroups, with roughly 160, 29 and 62 TCR-sequenced participants respectively. Summary of the overall study and its limitations: Epitopes outside the regions mutated in the B.1.351 and B.1.1.7 variants were reportedly recognized by nearly half of the unique spike-specific TCRs. CD4 TCRs associated with the vaccine covered the entire spike protein, and the dominant responses were in regions 160-218 and 743-854. In the small 56-69-year group, the increase in depth fell short of significance, most likely because of low power. Only five to seven AZD1222 recipients were SARS-CoV-2 seropositive at baseline, limiting conclusions about previously exposed vaccinees. Participants were mostly white British and included more females than males, and it was suggested by the authors that clonal diversity may have been underestimated. No day 14 peak-response samples were available, so repertoires were characterized only after the peak T cell response. After two AZD1222 doses, spike-specific TCR breadth and depth were significantly higher than at day 0 and than in MenACWY recipients.

Note on this clone: The antigen this receptor binds is unknown. The input lacks base qualities; no much larger clone sits a single base away.

The germline V gene (reference sequence) sets CDR1 to LNHDA and CDR2 to SQIVND. The junction shows trimming of 3 bases on V and 5 bases on J, plus 13 bases between the germline ends. The CDR3 runs 14 residues from the cysteine to the phenylalanine. Of all the DNA, just the CDR3 is kept, 42 bases in frame from base 1. The CDR3 regions of human TCRbeta chains were subjected to immunosequencing. The authors' analysis ran thus. Repertoire TCRs were matched against a reference library of SARS-CoV-2-specific TCRs generated with the MIRA antigen-specificity platform. Breadth was defined as the fraction of unique TCRs that were SARS-CoV-2-associated, and depth was defined as the fraction of total T cells that were SARS-CoV-2-associated. Using the MIRA data, each spike-specific TCR was mapped to the spike region that the TCR reacts to and placed in a CD4 or CD8 class. Log10-transformed breadth and depth values were compared by one-way ANOVA with Sidak's multiple comparisons tests. TCRdb stores this immuneACCESS table with in-frame sequences only. Part of the clones is absent; in the studies checked, under half of the shortfall reflects unresolved V genes, and no reason is known for the rest. Clone size and the V and J calls come from that table; the DNA yielded D and trimming. The sample table contains roughly 90,000 clones; only one count was recorded for 80% to 90% of them. Under 3% of the sample is held by the ten biggest clonotypes.

The time point label corresponds to: about 28 days (+/-7) after the second vaccine dose. AZD1222 recipients with second doses at about 4 weeks or about 12 weeks were pooled, because spike-specific TCR depth and breadth did not differ between schedules. The vaccinee samples were drawn from two UK trials, COV001 and COV002, one of which was a single-blind randomized controlled phase 2/3 trial testing AZD1222 (ChAdOx1 nCoV-19) in healthy adults. For TCRbeta chain sequencing, PBMC samples from trial participants were taken at day 0 and at day 28 after the second dose. The chain uses TRBV19 and TRBJ1-1; TRBD1 could be the D gene, as 5 bases match. The sequencing here drew on peripheral blood, taken 28 days after the second AZD1222 dose. The clonotype originates from an adult who received the AZD1222 COVID-19 vaccine. The nucleotide sequence reads as follows: TGTGCCAGTAGTATTGGGGGATCCGGGACTGAAGCTTTCTTT. Its coded protein is CASSIGGSGTEAFF.